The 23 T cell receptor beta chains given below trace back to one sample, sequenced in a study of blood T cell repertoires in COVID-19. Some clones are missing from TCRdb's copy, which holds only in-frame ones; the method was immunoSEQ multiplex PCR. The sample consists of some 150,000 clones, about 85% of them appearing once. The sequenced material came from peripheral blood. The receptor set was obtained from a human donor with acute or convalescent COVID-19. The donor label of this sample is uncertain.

The CDR3 here is CASRTGGNNEQFF. The CDR3 bases are TGCGCCAGCAGAACGGGGGGAAACAATGAGCAGTTCTTC. This chain connects TRBV5-1 to TRBJ2-1; 7 bases match TRBD2. The CDR3 spans 13 residues. The V gene's germline CDR1 is SGHRS and CDR2 YFSETQ. Trimming at V came to 5 bases and at J to 5 bases, leaving 4 bases not matched to a gene.

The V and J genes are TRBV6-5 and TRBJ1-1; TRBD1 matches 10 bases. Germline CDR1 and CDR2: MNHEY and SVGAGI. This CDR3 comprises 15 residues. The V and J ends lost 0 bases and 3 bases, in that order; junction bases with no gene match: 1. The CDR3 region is CASSYSGTGDTEAFF. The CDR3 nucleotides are TGTGCCAGCAGTTACTCCGGGACAGGGGACACTGAAGCTTTCTTT.

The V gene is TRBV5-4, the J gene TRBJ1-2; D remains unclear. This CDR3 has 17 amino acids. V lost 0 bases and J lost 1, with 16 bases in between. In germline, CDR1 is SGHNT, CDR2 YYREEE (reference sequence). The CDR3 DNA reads TGTGCCAGCAGCTTGGGGTTGAGCTCTTATAATAACTATGGCTACACCTTC. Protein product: CASSLGLSSYNNYGYTF.

CDR3 amino acids: CASRPGQGVMTEAFF. In nucleotides, the CDR3 is TGTGCCAGCAGACCAGGACAGGGGGTGATGACTGAAGCTTTCTTT. This chain links TRBV6-5 with TRBJ1-1; 10 bases are shared with TRBD1. Germline loops: CDR1 MNHEY, CDR2 SVGAGI. V shed 6 bases and J 5 bases; nucleotides not matched to a gene: 9. CDR3 size: 15 residues.

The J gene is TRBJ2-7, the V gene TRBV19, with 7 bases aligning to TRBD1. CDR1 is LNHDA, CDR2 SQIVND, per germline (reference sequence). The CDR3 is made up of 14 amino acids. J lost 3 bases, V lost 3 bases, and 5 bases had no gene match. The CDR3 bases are TGTGCCAGTAGTATGATAGGGGGCTTCTACGAGCAGTACTTC. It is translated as CASSMIGGFYEQYF.

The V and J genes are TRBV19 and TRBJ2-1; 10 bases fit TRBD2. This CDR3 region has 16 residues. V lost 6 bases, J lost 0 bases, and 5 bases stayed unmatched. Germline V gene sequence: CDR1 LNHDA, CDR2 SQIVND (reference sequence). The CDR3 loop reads CASSGTSASSYNEQFF. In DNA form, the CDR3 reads TGTGCCAGTAGCGGGACTAGCGCGAGCTCCTACAATGAGCAGTTCTTC.

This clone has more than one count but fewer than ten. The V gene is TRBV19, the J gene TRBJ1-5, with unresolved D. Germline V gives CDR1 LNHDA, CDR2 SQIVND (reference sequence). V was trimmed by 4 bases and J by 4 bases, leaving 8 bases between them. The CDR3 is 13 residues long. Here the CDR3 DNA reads TGTGCCAGTAGTAGCCCACAGAATCAGCCCCAGCATTTT. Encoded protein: CASSSPQNQPQHF.

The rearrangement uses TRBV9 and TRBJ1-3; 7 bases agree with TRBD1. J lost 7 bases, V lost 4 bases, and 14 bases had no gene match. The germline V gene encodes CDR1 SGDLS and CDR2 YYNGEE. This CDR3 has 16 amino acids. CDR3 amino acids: CASSPEVRGLRNTIYF. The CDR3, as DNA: TGTGCCAGCAGCCCAGAGGTGAGGGGGCTACGGAACACCATATATTTT.

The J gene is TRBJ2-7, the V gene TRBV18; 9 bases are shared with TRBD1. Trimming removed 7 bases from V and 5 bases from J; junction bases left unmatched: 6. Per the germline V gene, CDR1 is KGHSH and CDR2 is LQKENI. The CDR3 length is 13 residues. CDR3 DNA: TGTGCCAGCTTTTGGGACAGGGTTCACGAGCAGTACGTC. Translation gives CASFWDRVHEQYV.

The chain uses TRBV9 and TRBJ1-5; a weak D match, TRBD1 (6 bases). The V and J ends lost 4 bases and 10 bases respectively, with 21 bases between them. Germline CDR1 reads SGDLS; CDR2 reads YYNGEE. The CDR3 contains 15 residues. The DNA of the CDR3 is TGTGCCAGCAGCTTGAGGGGGGGGCATTTGGAACCCCAGCATTTT. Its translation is CASSLRGGHLEPQHF.

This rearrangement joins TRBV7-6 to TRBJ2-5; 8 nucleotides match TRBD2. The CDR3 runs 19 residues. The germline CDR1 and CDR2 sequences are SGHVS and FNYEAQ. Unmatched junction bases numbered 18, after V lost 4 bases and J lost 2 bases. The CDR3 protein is CASSSGLGRTILGQETQYF. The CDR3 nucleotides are TGTGCCAGCAGCTCGGGACTAGGAAGGACCATATTGGGGCAAGAGACCCAGTACTTC.

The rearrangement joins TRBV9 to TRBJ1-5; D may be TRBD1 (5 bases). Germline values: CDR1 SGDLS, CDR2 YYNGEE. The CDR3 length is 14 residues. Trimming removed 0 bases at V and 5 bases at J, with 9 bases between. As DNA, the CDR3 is TGTGCCAGCAGCGTAGGGAGGGGAGATCAGCCCCAGCATTTT. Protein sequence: CASSVGRGDQPQHF.

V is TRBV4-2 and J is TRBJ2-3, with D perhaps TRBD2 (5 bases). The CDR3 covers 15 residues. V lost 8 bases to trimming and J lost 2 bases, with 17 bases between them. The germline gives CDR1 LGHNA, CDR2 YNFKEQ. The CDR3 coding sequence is TGTGCCAGCGCCTCCTACACTAGAACCACAGATACGCAGTATTTT. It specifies CASASYTRTTDTQYF.

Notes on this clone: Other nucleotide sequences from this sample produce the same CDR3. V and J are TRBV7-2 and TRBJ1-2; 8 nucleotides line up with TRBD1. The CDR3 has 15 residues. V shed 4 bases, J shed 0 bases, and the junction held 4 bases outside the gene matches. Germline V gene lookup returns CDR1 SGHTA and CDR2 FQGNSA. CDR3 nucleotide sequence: TGTGCCAGCAGCTCAACAGGGGGAGCTAACTATGGCTACACCTTC. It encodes CASSSTGGANYGYTF.

The CDR3 bases are TGTGCCAGCAGCGCCGGGACTTCCCTGCGGGTCGAGCAGTACGTC. Translation: CASSAGTSLRVEQYV. V is TRBV5-5 and J is TRBJ2-7, with D perhaps matching TRBD2 (6 bases). Germline-derived CDR1 and CDR2 are SGHKS and YYEKEE (reference sequence). The V gene lost 4 bases and the J gene lost 6 bases, with 20 bases spanning the gap. The CDR3 has 15 residues.

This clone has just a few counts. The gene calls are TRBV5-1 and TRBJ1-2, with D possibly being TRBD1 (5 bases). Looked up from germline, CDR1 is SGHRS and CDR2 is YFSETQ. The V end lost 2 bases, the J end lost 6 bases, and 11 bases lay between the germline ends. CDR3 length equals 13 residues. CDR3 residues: CASSFQGGDGYTF. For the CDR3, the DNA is TGCGCCAGCAGCTTTCAGGGTGGAGATGGCTACACCTTC.

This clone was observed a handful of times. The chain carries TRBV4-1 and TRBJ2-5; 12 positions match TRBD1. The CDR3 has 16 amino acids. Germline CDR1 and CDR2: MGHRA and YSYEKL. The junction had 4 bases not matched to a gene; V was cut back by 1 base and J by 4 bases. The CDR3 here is CASSQGMGQGAETQYF. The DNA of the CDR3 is TGCGCCAGCAGCCAAGGGATGGGACAGGGGGCAGAGACCCAGTACTTC.

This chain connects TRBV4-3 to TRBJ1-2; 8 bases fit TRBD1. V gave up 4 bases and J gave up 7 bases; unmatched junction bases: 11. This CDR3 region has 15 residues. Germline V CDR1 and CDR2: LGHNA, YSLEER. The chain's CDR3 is CASSLGQGIVVGYTF. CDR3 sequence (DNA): TGCGCCAGCAGCCTTGGACAGGGAATTGTGGTTGGCTACACCTTC.

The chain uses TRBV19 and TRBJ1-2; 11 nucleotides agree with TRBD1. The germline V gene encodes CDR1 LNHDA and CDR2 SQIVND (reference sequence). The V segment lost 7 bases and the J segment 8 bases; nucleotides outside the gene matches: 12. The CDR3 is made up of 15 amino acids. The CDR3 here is CASKFPRDRGDGYTF. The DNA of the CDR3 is TGTGCCAGTAAATTCCCCCGGGACAGGGGGGACGGCTACACCTTC.

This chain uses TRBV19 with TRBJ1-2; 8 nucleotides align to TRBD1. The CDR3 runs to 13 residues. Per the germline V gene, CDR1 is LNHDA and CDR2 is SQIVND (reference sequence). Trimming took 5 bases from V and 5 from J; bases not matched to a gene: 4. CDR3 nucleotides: TGTGCCAGTAGTGAGGACAGGGAGTATGGCTACACCTTC. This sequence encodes CASSEDREYGYTF.

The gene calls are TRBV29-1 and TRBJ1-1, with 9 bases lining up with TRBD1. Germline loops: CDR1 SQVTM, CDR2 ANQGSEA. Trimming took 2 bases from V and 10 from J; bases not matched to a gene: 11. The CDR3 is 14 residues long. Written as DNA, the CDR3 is TGCAGCGTTGAATGGAACAGGGGGCACCTTGGAGCTTTCTTT. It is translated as CSVEWNRGHLGAFF.

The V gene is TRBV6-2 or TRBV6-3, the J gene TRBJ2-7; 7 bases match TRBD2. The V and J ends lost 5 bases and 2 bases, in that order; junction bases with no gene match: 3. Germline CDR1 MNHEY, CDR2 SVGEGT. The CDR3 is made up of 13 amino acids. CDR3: CASSGTIPYEQYF. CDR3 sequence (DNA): TGTGCCAGCAGTGGGACTATACCCTACGAGCAGTACTTC.

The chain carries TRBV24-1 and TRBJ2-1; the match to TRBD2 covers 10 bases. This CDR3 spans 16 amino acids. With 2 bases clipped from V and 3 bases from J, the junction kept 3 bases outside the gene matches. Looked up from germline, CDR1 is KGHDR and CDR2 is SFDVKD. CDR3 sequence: CATSDSSGGRYNEQFF. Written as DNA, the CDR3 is TGTGCCACCAGTGATTCTAGCGGGGGCCGCTACAATGAGCAGTTCTTC.